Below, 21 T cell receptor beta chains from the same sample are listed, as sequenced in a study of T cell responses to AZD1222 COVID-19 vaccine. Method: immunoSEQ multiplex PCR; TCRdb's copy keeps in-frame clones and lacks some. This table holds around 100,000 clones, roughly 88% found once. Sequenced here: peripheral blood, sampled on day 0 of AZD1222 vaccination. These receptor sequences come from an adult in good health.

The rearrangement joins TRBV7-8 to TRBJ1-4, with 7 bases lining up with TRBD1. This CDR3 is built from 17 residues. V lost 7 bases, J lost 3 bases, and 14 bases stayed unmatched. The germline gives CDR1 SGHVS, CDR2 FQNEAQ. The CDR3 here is CASTPETGIGANEKLFF. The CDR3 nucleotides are TGTGCCAGCACCCCCGAGACAGGGATCGGGGCTAATGAAAAACTGTTTTTT.

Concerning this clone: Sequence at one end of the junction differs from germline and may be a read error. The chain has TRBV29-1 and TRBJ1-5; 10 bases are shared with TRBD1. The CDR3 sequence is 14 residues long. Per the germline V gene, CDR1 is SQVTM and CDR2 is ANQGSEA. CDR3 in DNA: TGCAGCGTTAAAGAGGGGACAGGGGATCAGCCCCAGCATTTT. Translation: CSVKEGTGDQPQHF.

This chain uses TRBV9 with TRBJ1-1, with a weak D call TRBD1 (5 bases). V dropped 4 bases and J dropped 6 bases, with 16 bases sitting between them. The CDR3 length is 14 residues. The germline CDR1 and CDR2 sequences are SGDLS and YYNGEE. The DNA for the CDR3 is TGTGCCAGCAGCCCAGTCGGGAGGGGCTCTGAAGCTTTCTTT. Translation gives CASSPVGRGSEAFF.

As DNA, the CDR3 is TGTGCCACCAGTGCCGGGACCGGGGAGCTGTTTTTT. Residues: CATSAGTGELFF. V and J are TRBV24-1 and TRBJ2-2, with D hard to call. The V gene's germline CDR1 is KGHDR and CDR2 SFDVKD. The V gene lost 5 bases and the J gene lost 5 bases, with 5 bases spanning the gap. The CDR3 loop spans 12 amino acids.

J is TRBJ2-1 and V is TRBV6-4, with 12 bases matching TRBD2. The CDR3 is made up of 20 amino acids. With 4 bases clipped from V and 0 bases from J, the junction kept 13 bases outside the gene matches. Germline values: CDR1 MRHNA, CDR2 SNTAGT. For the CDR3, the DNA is TGTGCCAGCAGTGCAGACGCCGGGACTAGCGGGTTCAGCTCCTACAATGAGCAGTTCTTC. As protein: CASSADAGTSGFSSYNEQFF.

CDR3 coding DNA: TGCGCCAGCAGACAGCAGGGTCGTCTAGGAGAAAAACTGTTTTTT. This sequence encodes CASRQQGRLGEKLFF. V is TRBV5-1 and J is TRBJ1-4, with D tentatively TRBD1 (5 bases). With 5 bases removed from V and 8 bases from J, the gap between germline ends came to 19 bases. Germline CDR1 is SGHRS and CDR2 is YFSETQ. CDR3 length: 15 amino acids. The full variable domain, in which reference TRBV5-1 and TRBJ1-4 provide the parts outside the CDR3, is KAGVTQTPRYLIKTRGQQVTLSCSPISGHRSVSWYQQTPGQGLQFLFEYFSETQRNKGNFPGRFSGRQFSNSRSEMNVSTLELGDSALYLCASRQQGRLGEKLFFGSGTQLSVL.

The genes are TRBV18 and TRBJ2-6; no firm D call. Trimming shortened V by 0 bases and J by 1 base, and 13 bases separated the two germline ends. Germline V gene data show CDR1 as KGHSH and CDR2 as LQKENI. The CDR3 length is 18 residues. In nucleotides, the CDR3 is TGTGCCAGCTCACCACCGCAAAGGGTCTCTTCTGGGGCCAACGTCCTGACTTTC. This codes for CASSPPQRVSSGANVLTF.

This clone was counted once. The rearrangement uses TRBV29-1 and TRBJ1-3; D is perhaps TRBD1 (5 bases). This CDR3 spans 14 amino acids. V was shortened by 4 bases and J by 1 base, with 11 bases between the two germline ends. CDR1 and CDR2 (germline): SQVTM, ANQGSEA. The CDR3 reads CSVGARGSGNTIYF. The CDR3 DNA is TGCAGCGTTGGAGCAAGGGGATCTGGAAACACCATATATTTT.

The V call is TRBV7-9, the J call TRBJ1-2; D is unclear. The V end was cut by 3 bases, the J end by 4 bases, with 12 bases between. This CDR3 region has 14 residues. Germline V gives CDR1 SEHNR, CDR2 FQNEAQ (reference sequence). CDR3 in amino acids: CASSLNQVIYGYTF. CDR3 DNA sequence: TGTGCCAGCAGCTTGAATCAGGTCATCTATGGCTACACCTTC. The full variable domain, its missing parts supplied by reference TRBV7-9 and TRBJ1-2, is DTGVSQNPRHKITKRGQNVTFRCDPISEHNRLYWYRQTLGQGPEFLTYFQNEAQLEKSRLLSDRFSAERPKGSFSTLEIQRTEQGDSAMYLCASSLNQVIYGYTFGSGTRLTVV.

In DNA, the CDR3 is TGTGCCAGCAGTTTGTCAGGGGGAAAAGAGACCCAGTACTTC. This sequence encodes CASSLSGGKETQYF. V is TRBV28 and J is TRBJ2-5; 7 positions match TRBD1. The CDR3 length is 14 residues. Trimming took 3 bases from V and 3 from J; bases not matched to a gene: 4. Looked up from germline, CDR1 is MDHEN and CDR2 is SYDVKM. Full variable domain (rest looked up from reference TRBV28 and TRBJ2-5): DVKVTQSSRYLVKRTGEKVFLECVQDMDHENMFWYRQDPGLGLRLIYFSYDVKMKEKGDIPEGYSVSREKKERFSLILESASTNQTSMYLCASSLSGGKETQYFGPGTRLLVL.

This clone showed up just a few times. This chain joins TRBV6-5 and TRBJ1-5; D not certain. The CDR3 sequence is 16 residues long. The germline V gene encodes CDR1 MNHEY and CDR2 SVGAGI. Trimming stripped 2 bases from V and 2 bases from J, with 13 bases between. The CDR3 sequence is CASSYRFDSGNQPQHF. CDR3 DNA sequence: TGTGCCAGCAGTTACAGGTTCGACTCGGGCAATCAGCCCCAGCATTTT.

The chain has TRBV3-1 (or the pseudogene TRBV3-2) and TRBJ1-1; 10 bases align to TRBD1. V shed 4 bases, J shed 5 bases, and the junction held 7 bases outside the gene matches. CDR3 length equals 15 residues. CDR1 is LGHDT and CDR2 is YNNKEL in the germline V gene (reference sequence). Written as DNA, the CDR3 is TGTGCCAGCAGCCCACGGACAGGGGGATTAACTGAAGCTTTCTTT. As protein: CASSPRTGGLTEAFF.

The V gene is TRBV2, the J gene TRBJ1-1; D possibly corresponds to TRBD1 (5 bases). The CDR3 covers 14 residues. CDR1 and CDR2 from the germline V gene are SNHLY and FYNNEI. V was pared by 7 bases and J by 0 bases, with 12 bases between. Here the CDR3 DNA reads TGTGCCAGCACTGCGGAGGGGATGAACACTGAAGCTTTCTTT. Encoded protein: CASTAEGMNTEAFF.

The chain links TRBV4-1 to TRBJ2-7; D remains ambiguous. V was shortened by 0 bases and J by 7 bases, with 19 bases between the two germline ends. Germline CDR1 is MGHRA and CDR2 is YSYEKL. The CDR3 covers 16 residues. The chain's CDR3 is CASSQDWLVPSPEQYF. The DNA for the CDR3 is TGCGCCAGCAGCCAAGATTGGTTGGTACCTTCCCCTGAGCAGTACTTC.

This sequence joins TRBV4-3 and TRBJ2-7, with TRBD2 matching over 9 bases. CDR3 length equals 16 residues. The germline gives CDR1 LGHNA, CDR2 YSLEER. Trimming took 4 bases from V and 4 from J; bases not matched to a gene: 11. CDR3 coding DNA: TGCGCCAGCAGCCCGAGGGTGGCTAGCGGGGTGTACGAGCAGTACTTC. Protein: CASSPRVASGVYEQYF.

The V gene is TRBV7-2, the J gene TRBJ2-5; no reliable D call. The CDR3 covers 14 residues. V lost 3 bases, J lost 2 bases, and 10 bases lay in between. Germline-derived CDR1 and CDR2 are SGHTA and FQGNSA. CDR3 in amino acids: CASSLYGRQETQYF. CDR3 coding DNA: TGTGCCAGCAGCTTGTATGGACGGCAAGAGACCCAGTACTTC. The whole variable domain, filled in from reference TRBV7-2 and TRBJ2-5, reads GAGVSQSPSNKVTEKGKDVELRCDPISGHTALYWYRQSLGQGLEFLIYFQGNSAPDKSGLPSDRFSAERTGGSVSTLTIQRTQQEDSAVYLCASSLYGRQETQYFGPGTRLLVL.

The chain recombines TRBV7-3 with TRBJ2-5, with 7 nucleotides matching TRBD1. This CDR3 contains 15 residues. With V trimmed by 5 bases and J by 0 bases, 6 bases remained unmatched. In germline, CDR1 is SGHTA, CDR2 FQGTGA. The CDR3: CASSHSTGHQETQYF. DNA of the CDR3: TGTGCCAGCAGCCATTCGACAGGGCACCAAGAGACCCAGTACTTC.

CDR3 sequence (DNA): TGTGCCAGCAGCTCCATGAACACCGGGGAGCTGTTTTTT. Amino acid sequence: CASSSMNTGELFF. The V call is TRBV5-4, the J call TRBJ2-2; D is unclear. CDR1 and CDR2 from the germline V gene are SGHNT and YYREEE (reference sequence). V was pared by 3 bases and J by 1 base, with 4 bases between. This CDR3 spans 13 amino acids.

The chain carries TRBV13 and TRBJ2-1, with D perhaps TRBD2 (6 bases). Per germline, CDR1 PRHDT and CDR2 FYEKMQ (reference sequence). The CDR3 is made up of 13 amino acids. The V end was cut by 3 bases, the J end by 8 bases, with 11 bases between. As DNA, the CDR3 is TGTGCCAGCAGCTTTTCCGAGCGGGATGAGCAGTTCTTC. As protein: CASSFSERDEQFF.

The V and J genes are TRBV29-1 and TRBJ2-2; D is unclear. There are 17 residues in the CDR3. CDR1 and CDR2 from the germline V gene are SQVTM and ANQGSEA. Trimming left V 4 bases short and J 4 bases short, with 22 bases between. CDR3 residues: CSVGIRGLPKTTGELFF. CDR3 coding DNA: TGCAGCGTTGGAATCCGCGGCTTACCAAAAACCACCGGGGAGCTGTTTTTT.

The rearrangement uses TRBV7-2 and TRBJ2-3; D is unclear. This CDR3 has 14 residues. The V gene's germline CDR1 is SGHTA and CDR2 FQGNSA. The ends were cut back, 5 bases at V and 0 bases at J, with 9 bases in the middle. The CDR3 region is CASSLGTSTDTQYF. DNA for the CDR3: TGTGCCAGCAGCCTTGGAACTAGCACAGATACGCAGTATTTT. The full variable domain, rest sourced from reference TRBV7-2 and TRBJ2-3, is GAGVSQSPSNKVTEKGKDVELRCDPISGHTALYWYRQSLGQGLEFLIYFQGNSAPDKSGLPSDRFSAERTGGSVSTLTIQRTQQEDSAVYLCASSLGTSTDTQYFGPGTRLTVL.